The subject of this entry is one TCR beta chain. In the naive CD8 group, cells lacked CD45RO and were positively selected for CCR7, so terminally differentiated effector memory CD45RA+ cells were left out. This entry comes from a study of shared clonotypes between healthy human individuals. Sequencing was performed with immunoSEQ multiplex PCR; in TCRdb, only in-frame clones are kept and a portion is missing. The table records around 1,900,000 clones, 85% to 95% of them present only once. This CDR3 is built from 13 residues. Trimming pared 4 bases from V and 0 bases from J, leaving 7 bases between. The V gene's germline CDR1 is MNHEY and CDR2 SMNVEV (reference sequence).

This chain connects TRBV27 to TRBJ2-7, with no clear D. This receptor was obtained from a man in his late teens or twenties in good health. Some clones in this sample may be carry-over from other donors' samples. Sequenced material: naive CD8+ T cells from PBMCs. The CDR3 region is CASSYTSSYEQYF. CDR3 DNA sequence: TGTGCCAGCAGTTATACAAGCTCCTACGAGCAGTACTTC.